This T cell receptor beta chain came from a study of blood T cell repertoires in COVID-19. Study summary: Samples taken during acute and convalescent COVID-19 were collected in the United States, Italy and Spain. T cells, B-cell-depleted T cells, or PBMCs provided the cDNA or gDNA that served as material.

Original processing methods: Amplification of reference gene primers was used by the study to estimate nucleated cell counts. The table came from immunoSEQ multiplex PCR; TCRdb's copy has only in-frame clones and leaves some out. D and trimming come from the DNA, and the V and J calls and clone size come from that table. The data contain over 80,000 clones, approximately 86% of them singletons. This TCR was recovered from an elderly man with active or convalescent COVID-19. The sequenced sample consisted of peripheral blood.

CDR3 nucleotides: TGTGCCAGCAGCGTATATTACGAGCAGTACTTC. As protein: CASSVYYEQYF. The rearrangement links TRBV7-2 to TRBJ2-7; D call uncertain. The CDR3 runs 11 residues. Trimming left V 5 bases short and J 4 bases short, with 6 bases between. Germline lookup yields CDR1 SGHTA and CDR2 FQGNSA.